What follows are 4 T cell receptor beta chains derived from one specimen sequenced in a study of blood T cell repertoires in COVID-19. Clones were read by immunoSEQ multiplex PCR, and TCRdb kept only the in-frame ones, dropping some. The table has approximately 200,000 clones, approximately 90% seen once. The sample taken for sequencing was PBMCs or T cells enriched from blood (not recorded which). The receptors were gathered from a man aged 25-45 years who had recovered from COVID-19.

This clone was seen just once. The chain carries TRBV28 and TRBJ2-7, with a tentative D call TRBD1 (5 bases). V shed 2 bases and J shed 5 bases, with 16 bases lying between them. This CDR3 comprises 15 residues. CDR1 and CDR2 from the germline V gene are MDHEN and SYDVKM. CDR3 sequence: CASSLTGFNVDEQYF. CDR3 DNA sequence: TGTGCCAGCAGTTTAACAGGTTTTAATGTTGACGAGCAGTACTTC.

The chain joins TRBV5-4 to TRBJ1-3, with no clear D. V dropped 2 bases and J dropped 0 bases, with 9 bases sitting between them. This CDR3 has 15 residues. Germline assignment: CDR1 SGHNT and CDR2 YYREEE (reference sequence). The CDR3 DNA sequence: TGTGCCAGCAGCTTCAACAGTAACTCTGGAAACACCATATATTTT. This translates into CASSFNSNSGNTIYF.

The CDR3 DNA sequence: TGTGCCACCCTATCGCTCCGGGACAGGGGTTCAGAAGCTTTCTTT. It yields the protein CATLSLRDRGSEAFF. The chain joins TRBV7-9 to TRBJ1-1; 10 bases fit TRBD1. Unmatched junction bases numbered 16, after V lost 10 bases and J lost 8 bases. The CDR3 spans 15 residues. Germline CDR1 SEHNR, CDR2 FQNEAQ (reference sequence). Full variable domain (rest looked up from reference TRBV7-9 and TRBJ1-1): DTGVSQNPRHKITKRGQNVTFRCDPISEHNRLYWYRQTLGQGPEFLTYFQNEAQLEKSRLLSDRFSAERPKGSFSTLEIQRTEQGDSAMYLCATLSLRDRGSEAFFGQGTRLTVV.

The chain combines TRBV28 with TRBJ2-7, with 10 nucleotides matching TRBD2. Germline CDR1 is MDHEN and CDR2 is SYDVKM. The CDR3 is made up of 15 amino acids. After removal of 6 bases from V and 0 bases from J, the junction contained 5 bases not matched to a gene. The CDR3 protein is CASSLLAGGSYEQYF. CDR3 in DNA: TGTGCCAGCAGCTTGTTAGCGGGGGGCTCCTACGAGCAGTACTTC.